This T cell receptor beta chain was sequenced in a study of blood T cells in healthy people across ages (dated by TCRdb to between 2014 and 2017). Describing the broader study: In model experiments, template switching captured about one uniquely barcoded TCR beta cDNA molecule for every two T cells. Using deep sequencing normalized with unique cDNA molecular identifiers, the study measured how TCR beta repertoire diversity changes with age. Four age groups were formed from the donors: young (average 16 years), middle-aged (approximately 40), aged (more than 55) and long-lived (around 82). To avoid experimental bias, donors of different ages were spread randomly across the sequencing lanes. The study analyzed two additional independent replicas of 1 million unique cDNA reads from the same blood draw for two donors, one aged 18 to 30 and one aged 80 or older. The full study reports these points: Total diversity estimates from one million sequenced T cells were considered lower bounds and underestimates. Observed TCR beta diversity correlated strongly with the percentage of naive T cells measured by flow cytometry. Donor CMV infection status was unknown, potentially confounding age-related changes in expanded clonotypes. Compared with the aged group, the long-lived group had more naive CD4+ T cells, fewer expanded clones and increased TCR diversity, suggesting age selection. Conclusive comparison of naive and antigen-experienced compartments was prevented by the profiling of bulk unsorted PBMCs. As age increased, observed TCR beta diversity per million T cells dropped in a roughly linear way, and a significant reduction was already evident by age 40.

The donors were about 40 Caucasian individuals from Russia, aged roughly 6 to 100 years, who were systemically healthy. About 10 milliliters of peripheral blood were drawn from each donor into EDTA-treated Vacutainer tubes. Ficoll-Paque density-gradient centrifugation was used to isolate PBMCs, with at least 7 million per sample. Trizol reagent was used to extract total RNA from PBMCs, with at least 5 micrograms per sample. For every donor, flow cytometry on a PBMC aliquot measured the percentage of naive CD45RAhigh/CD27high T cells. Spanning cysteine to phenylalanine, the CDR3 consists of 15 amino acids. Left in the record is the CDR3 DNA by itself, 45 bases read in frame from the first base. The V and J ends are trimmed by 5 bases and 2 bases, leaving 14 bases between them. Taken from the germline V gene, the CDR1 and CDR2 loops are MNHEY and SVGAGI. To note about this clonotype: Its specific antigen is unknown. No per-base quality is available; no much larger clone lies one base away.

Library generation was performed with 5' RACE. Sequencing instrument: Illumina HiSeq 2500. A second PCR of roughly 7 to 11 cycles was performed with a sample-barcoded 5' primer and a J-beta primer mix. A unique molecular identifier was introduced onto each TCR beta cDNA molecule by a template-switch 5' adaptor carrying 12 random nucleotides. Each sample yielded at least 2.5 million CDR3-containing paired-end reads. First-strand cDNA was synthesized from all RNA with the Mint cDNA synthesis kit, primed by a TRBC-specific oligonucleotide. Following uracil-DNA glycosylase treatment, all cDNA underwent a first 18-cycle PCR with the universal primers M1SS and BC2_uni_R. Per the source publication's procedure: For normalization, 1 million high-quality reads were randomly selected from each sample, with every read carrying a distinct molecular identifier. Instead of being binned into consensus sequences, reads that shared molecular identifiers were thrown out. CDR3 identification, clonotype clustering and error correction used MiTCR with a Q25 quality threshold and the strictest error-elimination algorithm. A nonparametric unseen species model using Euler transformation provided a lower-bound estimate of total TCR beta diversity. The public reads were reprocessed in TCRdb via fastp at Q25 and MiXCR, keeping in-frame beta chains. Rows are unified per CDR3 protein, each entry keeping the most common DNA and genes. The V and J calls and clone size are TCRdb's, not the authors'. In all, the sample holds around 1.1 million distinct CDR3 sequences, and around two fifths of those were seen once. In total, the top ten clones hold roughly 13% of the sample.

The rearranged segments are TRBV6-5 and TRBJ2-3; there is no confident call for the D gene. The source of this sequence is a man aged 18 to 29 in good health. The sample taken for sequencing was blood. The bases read TGTGCCAGCAGTGCCAGAGAAACCTCCACAGATACGCAGTATTTT. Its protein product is CASSARETSTDTQYF.